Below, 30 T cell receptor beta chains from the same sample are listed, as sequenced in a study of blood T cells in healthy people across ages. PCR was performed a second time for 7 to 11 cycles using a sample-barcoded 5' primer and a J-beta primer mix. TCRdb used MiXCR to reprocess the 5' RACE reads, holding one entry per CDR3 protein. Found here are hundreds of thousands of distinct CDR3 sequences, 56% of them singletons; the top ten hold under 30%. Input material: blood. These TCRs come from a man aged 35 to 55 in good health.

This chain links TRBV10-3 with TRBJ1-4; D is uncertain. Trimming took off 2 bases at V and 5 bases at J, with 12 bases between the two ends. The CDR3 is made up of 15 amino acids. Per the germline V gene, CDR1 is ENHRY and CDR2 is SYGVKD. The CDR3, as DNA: TGTGCCATCAGTGAGGGTGACGCGGCAAATGAAAAACTGTTTTTT. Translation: CAISEGDAANEKLFF.

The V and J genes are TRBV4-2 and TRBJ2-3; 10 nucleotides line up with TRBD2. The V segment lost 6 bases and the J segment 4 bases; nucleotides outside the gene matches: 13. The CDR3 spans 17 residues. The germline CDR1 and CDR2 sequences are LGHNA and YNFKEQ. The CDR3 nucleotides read TGTGCCAGCAGTCCACGAGGGGCTAGCGGGGGCTCAGATACGCAGTATTTT. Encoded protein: CASSPRGASGGSDTQYF.

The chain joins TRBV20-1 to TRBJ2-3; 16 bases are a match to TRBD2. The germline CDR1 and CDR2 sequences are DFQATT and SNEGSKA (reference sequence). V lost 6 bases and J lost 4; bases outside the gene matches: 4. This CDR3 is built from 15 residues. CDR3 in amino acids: CSAKGLAGGPDTQYF. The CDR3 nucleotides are TGCAGTGCAAAGGGACTAGCGGGAGGGCCAGATACGCAGTATTTT.

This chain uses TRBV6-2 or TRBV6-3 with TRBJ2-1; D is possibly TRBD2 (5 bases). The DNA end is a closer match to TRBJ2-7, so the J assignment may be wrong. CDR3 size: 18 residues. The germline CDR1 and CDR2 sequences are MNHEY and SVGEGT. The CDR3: CASSPTWKLESSYNEQYF. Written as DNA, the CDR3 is TGTGCCAGCAGCCCCACGTGGAAACTAGAGAGCTCCTACAATGAGCAGTACTTC.

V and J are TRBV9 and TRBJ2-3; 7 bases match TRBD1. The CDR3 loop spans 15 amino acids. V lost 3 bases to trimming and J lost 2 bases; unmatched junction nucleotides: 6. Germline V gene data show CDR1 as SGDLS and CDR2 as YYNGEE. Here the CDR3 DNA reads TGTGCCAGCAGCGGGGGACAGATCGCCACAGATACGCAGTATTTT. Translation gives CASSGGQIATDTQYF.

The CDR3 DNA reads as TGCAGCGTTAGCGGCAGCACCCAGTACTTC. It codes for CSVSGSTQYF. V usage is TRBV29-1 and J usage is TRBJ2-5, with a possible D match to TRBD2 (5 bases). The CDR3 is 10 residues long. In germline, CDR1 is SQVTM, CDR2 ANQGSEA. The germline V and J ends were trimmed by 5 bases and 8 bases, with 9 bases remaining between them. Full variable domain (outside the CDR3, taken from reference TRBV29-1 and TRBJ2-5): SAVISQKPSRDICQRGTSLTIQCQVDSQVTMMFWYRQQPGQSLTLIATANQGSEATYESGFVIDKFPISRPNLTFSTLTVSNMSPEDSSIYLCSVSGSTQYFGPGTRLLVL.

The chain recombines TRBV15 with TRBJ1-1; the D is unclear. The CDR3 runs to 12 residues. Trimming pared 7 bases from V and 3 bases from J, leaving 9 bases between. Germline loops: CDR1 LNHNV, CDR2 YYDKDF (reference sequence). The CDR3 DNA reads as TGTGCCACCAAAGGGATTCACACTGAAGCTTTCTTT. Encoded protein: CATKGIHTEAFF.

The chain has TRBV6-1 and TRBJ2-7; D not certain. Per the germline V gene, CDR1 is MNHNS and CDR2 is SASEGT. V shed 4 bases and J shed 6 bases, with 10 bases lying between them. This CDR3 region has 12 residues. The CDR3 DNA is TGTGCCAGCAGTGTGTTAAGGGCCGAGCAGTACTTC. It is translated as CASSVLRAEQYF.

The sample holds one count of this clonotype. In DNA, the CDR3 is TGCAGTGCTACTACGCGTCAGGGGGATGAGCAGTTCTTC. Protein sequence: CSATTRQGDEQFF. The chain joins TRBV20-1 to TRBJ2-1, with 7 bases that match TRBD1. CDR1 is DFQATT and CDR2 is SNEGSKA in the germline V gene (reference sequence). The CDR3 is 13 residues long. With 4 bases clipped from V and 8 bases from J, the junction kept 8 bases outside the gene matches.

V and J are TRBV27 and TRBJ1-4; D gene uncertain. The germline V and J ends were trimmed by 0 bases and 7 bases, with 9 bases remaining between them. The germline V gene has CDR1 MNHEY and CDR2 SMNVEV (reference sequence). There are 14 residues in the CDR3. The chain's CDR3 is CASSLSGGGEKLFF. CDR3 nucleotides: TGTGCCAGCAGTTTATCGGGCGGAGGTGAAAAACTGTTTTTT.

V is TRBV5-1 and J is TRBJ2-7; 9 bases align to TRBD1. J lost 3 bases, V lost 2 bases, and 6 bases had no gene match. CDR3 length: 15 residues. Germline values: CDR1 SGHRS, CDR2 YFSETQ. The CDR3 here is CASSFTVGQGYEQYF. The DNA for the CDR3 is TGCGCCAGCAGCTTCACCGTGGGACAGGGCTACGAGCAGTACTTC.

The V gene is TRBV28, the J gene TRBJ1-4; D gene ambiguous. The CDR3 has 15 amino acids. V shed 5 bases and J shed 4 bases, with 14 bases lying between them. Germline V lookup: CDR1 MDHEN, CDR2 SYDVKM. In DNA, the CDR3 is TGTGCCAGCAGTCCGCCCGCGGTGAATAATGAAAAACTGTTTTTT. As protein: CASSPPAVNNEKLFF.

Here the CDR3 reads CASSVRGRDQPQHF. The CDR3 DNA follows: TGTGCCAGCAGTGTTCGGGGGCGAGATCAGCCCCAGCATTTT. The chain is built from TRBV28 and TRBJ1-5; maybe TRBD1 (6 bases). The CDR3 extends over 14 amino acids. Germline lookup yields CDR1 MDHEN and CDR2 SYDVKM. Trimming removed 5 bases from V and 5 bases from J, with 13 bases in between.

The chain's CDR3 is CASSVSTGFEQYF. The CDR3 DNA follows: TGTGCCAGCAGCGTATCGACAGGATTCGAGCAGTACTTC. The chain couples TRBV9 to TRBJ2-7, with D perhaps matching TRBD1 (6 bases). V was pared by 1 base and J by 6 bases, with 11 bases between. This CDR3 is built from 13 residues. The V gene's germline CDR1 is SGDLS and CDR2 YYNGEE.

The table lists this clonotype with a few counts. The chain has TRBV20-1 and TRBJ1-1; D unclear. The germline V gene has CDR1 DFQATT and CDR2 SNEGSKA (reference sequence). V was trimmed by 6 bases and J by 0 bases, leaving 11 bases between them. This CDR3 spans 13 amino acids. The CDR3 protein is CSAPSHLNTEAFF. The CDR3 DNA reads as TGCAGTGCCCCTTCTCACCTGAACACTGAAGCTTTCTTT.

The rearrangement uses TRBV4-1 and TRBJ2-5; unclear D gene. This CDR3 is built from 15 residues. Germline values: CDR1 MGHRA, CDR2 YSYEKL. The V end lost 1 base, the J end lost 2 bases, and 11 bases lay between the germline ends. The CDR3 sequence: CASSQAQPTQETQYF. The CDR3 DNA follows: TGCGCCAGCAGCCAAGCCCAACCGACGCAAGAGACCCAGTACTTC.

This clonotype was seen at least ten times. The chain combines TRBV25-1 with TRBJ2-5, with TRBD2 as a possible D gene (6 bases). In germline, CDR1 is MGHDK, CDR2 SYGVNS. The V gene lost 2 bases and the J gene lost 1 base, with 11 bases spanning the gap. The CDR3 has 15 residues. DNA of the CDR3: TGTGCCAGCAGTGAAGGGCGGGGTTCCCAAGAGACCCAGTACTTC. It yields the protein CASSEGRGSQETQYF.

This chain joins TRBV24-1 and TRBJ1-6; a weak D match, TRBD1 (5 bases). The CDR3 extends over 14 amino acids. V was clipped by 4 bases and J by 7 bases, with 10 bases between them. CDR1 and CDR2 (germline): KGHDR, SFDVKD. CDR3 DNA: TGTGCCACCAGTGAACGGGGGACGAATTCACCCCTCCACTTT. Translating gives CATSERGTNSPLHF.

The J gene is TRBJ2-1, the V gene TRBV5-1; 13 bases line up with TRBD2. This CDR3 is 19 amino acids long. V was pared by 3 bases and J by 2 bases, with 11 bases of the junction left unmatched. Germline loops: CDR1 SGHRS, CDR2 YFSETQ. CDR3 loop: CASSSGLAGRTKAYNEQFF. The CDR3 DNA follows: TGCGCCAGCAGCTCGGGACTAGCGGGACGGACGAAAGCCTACAATGAGCAGTTCTTC.

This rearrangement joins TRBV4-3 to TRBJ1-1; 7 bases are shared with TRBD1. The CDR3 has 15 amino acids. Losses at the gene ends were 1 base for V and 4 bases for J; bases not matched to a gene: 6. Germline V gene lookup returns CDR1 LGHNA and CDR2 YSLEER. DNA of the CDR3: TGCGCCAGCAGCCAAGGTGACAGGGCGCTCACTGAAGCTTTCTTT. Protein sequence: CASSQGDRALTEAFF.

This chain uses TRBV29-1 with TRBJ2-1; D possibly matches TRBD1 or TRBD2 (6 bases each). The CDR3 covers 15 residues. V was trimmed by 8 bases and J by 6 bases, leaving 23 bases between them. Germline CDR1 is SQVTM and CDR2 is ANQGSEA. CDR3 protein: CSLFLRGDNANEQFF. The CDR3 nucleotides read TGCAGCCTTTTTCTAAGGGGGGACAATGCCAATGAGCAGTTCTTC.

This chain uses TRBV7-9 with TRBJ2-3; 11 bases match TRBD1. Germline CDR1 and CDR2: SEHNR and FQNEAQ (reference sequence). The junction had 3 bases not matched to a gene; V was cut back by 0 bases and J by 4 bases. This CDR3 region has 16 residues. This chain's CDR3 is CASSLARTGGADTQYF. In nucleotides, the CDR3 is TGTGCCAGCAGCTTAGCAAGGACAGGGGGCGCAGATACGCAGTATTTT.

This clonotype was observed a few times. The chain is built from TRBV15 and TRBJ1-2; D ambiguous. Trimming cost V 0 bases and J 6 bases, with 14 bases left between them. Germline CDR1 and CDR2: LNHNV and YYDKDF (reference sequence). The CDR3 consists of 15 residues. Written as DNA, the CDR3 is TGTGCCACCAGCAGAGATAGTAGGCAGGTCGATGGCTACACCTTC. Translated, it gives CATSRDSRQVDGYTF.

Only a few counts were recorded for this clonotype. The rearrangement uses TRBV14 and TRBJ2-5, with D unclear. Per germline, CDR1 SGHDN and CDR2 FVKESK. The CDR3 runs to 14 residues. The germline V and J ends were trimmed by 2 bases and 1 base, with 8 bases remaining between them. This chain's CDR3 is CASSQHLSQETQYF. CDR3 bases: TGTGCCAGCAGCCAACACTTGTCCCAAGAGACCCAGTACTTC. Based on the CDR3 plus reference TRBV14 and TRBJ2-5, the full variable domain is EAGVTQFPSHSVIEKGQTVTLRCDPISGHDNLYWYRRVMGKEIKFLLHFVKESKQDESGMPNNRFLAERTGGTYSTLKVQPAELEDSGVYFCASSQHLSQETQYFGPGTRLLVL.

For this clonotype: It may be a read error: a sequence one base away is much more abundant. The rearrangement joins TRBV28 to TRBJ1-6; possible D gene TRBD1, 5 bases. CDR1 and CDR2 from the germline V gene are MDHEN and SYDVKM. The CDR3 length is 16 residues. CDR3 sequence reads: CASSSRSGRKNSPPHF. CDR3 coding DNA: TGTGCCAGCAGTTCCCGATCAGGGCGGAAGAATTCACCCCCCCACTTT.

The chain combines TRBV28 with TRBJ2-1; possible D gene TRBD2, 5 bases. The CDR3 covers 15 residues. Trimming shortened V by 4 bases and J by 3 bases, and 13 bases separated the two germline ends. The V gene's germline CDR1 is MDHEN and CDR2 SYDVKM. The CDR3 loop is CASSSAETNYNEQFF. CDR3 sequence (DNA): TGTGCCAGCAGTTCAGCCGAGACTAACTACAATGAGCAGTTCTTC. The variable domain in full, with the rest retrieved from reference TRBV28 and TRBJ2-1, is DVKVTQSSRYLVKRTGEKVFLECVQDMDHENMFWYRQDPGLGLRLIYFSYDVKMKEKGDIPEGYSVSREKKERFSLILESASTNQTSMYLCASSSAETNYNEQFFGPGTRLTVL.

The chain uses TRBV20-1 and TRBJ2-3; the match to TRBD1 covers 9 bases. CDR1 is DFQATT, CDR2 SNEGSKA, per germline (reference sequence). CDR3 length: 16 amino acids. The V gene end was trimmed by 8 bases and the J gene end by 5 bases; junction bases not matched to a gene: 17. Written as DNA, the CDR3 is TGCAGTTCCCCTGGACAGGGGAGGCCAGATCTAGATACGCAGTATTTT. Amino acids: CSSPGQGRPDLDTQYF.

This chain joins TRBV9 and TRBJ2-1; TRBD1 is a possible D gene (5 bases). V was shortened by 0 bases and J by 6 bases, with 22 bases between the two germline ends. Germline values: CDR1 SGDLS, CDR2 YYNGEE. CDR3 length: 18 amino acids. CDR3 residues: CASSVATLGQGFSNEQFF. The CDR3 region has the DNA TGTGCCAGCAGCGTAGCTACGTTGGGGCAGGGCTTTAGCAATGAGCAGTTCTTC.

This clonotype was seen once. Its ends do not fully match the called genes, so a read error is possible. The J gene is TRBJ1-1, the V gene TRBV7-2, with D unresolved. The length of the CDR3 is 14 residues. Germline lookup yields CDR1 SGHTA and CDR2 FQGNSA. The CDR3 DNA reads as TGTGCCAGCAGCGTAGCGTCCAGGATGACTGAAGCTTTCTTT. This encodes CASSVASRMTEAFF. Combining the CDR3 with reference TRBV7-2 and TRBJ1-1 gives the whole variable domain GAGVSQSPSNKVTEKGKDVELRCDPISGHTALYWYRQSLGQGLEFLIYFQGNSAPDKSGLPSDRFSAERTGGSVSTLTIQRTQQEDSAVYLCASSVASRMTEAFFGQGTRLTVV.

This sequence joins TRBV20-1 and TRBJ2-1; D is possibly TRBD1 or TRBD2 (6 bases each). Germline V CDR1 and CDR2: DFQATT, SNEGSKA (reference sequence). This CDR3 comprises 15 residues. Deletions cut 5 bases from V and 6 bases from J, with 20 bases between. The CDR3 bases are TGCAGTGCTGCCGGGGATGGCAGGGGAGGCAATGAGCAGTTCTTC. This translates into CSAAGDGRGGNEQFF.